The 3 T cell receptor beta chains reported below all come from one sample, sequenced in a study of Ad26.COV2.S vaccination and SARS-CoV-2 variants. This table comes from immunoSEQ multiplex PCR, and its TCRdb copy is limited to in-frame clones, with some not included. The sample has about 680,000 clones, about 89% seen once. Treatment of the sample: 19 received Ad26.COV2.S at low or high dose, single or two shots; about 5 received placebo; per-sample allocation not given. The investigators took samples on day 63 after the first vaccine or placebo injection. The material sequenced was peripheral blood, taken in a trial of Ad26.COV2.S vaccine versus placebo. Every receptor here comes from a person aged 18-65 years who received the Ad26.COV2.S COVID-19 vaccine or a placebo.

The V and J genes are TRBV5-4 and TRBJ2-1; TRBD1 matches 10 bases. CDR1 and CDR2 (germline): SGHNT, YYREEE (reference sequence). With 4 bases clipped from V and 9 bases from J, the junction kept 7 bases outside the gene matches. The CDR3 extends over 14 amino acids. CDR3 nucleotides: TGTGCCAGCAGCCGGGACAGGGGTCTGGTTGAGCAGTTCTTC. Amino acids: CASSRDRGLVEQFF.

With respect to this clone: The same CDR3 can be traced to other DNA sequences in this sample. The CDR3 coding sequence is TGTGCCAGCAGCCTCGACCCGAACACTGAAGCTTTCTTT. Translating gives CASSLDPNTEAFF. The rearrangement links TRBV7-7 to TRBJ1-1; D is ambiguous. The CDR3 covers 13 residues. Germline-derived CDR1 and CDR2 are SSHAT and FNYEAQ (reference sequence). Trimming left V 5 bases short and J 1 base short, with 8 bases between.

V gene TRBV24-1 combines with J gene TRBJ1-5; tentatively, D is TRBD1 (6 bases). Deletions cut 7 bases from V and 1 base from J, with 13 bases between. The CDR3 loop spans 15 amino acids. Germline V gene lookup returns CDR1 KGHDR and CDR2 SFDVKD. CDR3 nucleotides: TGTGCCACCAGCTTTTTCACAGGGAGCAATCAGCCCCAGCATTTT. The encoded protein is CATSFFTGSNQPQHF.